The rows below give T cell receptor beta chains drawn from one sample of a study of identical twins. From the 5' RACE reads, TCRdb called clonotypes with MiXCR, one entry per CDR3 protein. Found here are around 250,000 distinct CDR3 sequences, about 7% of them singletons; the top ten hold approximately 3.6%. The sample also formed part of further work on yellow fever vaccine responses in identical twins.

The sequenced sample consisted of memory (CD45RO+) T cells sorted from blood. The receptors derive from a woman younger than 35 in good health. CDR3s include the opening cysteine and the closing phenylalanine or tryptophan.

j_gene,v_gene,CDR3aa
TRBJ2-6,TRBV14,CASSPIHGGGALF
TRBJ2-2,TRBV20-1,CSARGSGQVGELFF
TRBJ2-5,TRBV19,CASSIGAGGPETQYF
TRBJ1-5,TRBV2,CASSPDRGLHQPQHF
TRBJ1-2,TRBV11-3,CASSPTDTNYGYTF
TRBJ2-1,TRBV2,CASSDLARNEQFF
TRBJ2-2,TRBV5-1,CASSPGTKANTGELFF
TRBJ2-1,TRBV2,CASSTFSNEQFF
TRBJ2-7,TRBV29-1,CSVVPTGRYEQYF
TRBJ2-1,TRBV20-1,CSSPSGGAPNPNNEQFF
TRBJ2-3,TRBV20-1,CSARGPGDTQYF
TRBJ2-7,TRBV5-6,CASSLDRSSYEQYF
TRBJ2-7,TRBV24-1,CATSKSPGQGIYEQYF
TRBJ2-5,TRBV19,CASSSPGREGKTQYF
TRBJ2-2,TRBV6-5,CASSYSSGLGSSGELFF
TRBJ2-1,TRBV20-1,CSALSGGSSYNEQFF
TRBJ2-2,TRBV6-2/TRBV6-3,CASSSPAGGLAGYTGELFF
TRBJ1-5,TRBV2,CAGGTGDRQPQHF
TRBJ2-2,TRBV6-1,CASSEGWSGELFF
TRBJ2-1,TRBV10-3,CAITRTSENEQFF
TRBJ2-2,TRBV4-1,CASSQAGLGELFF
TRBJ2-1,TRBV27,CASSLGAAGESSYNEQFF
TRBJ2-5,TRBV20-1,CSSSLGAQETQYF
TRBJ1-1,TRBV6-4,CASSEEGQEAFF
TRBJ2-1,TRBV19,CASRAGDRDGNEQFF
TRBJ2-7,TRBV2,CASRGLAGGSYEQYF
TRBJ1-2,TRBV24-1,CATSGRGPPNYGYTF
TRBJ2-1,TRBV20-1,CRSGDSGNEQFF
TRBJ1-1,TRBV20-1,CSASFMSEAFF